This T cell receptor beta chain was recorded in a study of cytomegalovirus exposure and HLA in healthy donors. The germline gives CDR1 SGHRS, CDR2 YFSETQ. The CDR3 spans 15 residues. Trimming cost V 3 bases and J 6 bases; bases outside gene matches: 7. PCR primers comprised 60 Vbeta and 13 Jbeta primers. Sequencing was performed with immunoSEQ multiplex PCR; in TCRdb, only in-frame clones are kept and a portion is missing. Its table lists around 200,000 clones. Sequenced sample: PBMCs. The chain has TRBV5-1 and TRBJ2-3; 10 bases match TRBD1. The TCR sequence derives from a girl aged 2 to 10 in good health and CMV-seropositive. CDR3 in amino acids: CASSSGQGGMDTQYF. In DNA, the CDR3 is TGCGCCAGCAGCTCTGGACAGGGGGGGATGGATACGCAGTATTTT.